Listed below are T cell receptor beta chains from one sample, sequenced in a study of CD8+ T cells in alopecia areata. Sequenced by immunoSEQ multiplex PCR; TCRdb stores in-frame clones only, minus some. In the table there are roughly 110,000 clones, around 50% of which are singletons. The sample in question was CD8+ T cells sorted from blood, obtained at week 24, from a patient treated with tofacitinib. These receptors originate from a human donor with alopecia areata. Both conserved end residues are part of each CDR3. The order of the fields is V gene, D gene, clone size, J gene, CDR3 length, CDR3 DNA, CDR3 protein. The D gene is left open where the match is weak. The size entry is marked missing in some rows and otherwise reads once, few, many or a size class.

TRBV30	NA	NA	TRBJ1-1	12	TGTGCCTGGAGTGAAGTACTGATCGAAGCTTTCTTT	CAWSEVLIEAFF
TRBV5-6	NA	NA	TRBJ1-6	13	TGTGCCAGCAGCCCGGGAGATAATTCACCCCTCCACTTT	CASSPGDNSPLHF
TRBV29-1	NA	NA	TRBJ2-1	13	TGCAGCGTTCCCCGGACCTCCTACAATGAGCAGTTCTTC	CSVPRTSYNEQFF
TRBV27	TRBD1	few	TRBJ1-2	14	TGTGCCAGCAGTTTACGACAGGGGTGGCTTGGCTACACCTTC	CASSLRQGWLGYTF
TRBV6-1	NA	NA	TRBJ2-7	14	TGTGCCAGCAGTGATCTAGCACTAGTGGGCGAGCAGTACTTC	CASSDLALVGEQYF
TRBV7-9	TRBD1	few	TRBJ1-1	15	TGTGCCAGCAGCATCGGACAGGGGCTGAACACTGAAGCTTTCTTT	CASSIGQGLNTEAFF
TRBV5-1	NA	NA	TRBJ2-1	16	TGCGCCAGCAGCTTGGCGGGCACGAGCTCCTACAATGAGCAGTTCTTC	CASSLAGTSSYNEQFF
TRBV27	NA	NA	TRBJ1-1	14	TGTGCCAGCAGTCTGAGGGTCTCTAACACTGAAGCTTTCTTT	CASSLRVSNTEAFF
TRBV9	TRBD1	NA	TRBJ2-7	14	TGTGCCAGCAGCGTAGCTGACAGGGGCCACGAGCAGTACTTC	CASSVADRGHEQYF
TRBV10-2	TRBD2	NA	TRBJ2-5	14	TGCGCCAGCAGTTTGACTAGCGCCCAAGAGACCCAGTACTTC	CASSLTSAQETQYF
TRBV30	NA	NA	TRBJ1-1	13	TGTGCCTGGAGTGTACAACCGAACACTGAAGCTTTCTTT	CAWSVQPNTEAFF
TRBV18	NA	NA	TRBJ2-3	16	TGTGCCAGCTCACGAGGAGCAGGGGAAGAAGGAGATACGCAGTATTTT	CASSRGAGEEGDTQYF
TRBV28	TRBD1	once	TRBJ1-2	15	TGTGCCAGCAGTTTAACAACAGGGGACGTCTATGGCTACACCTTC	CASSLTTGDVYGYTF
TRBV19	TRBD1	NA	TRBJ1-6	16	TGTGCCAGTAGTATCGGACAGGGCTTTGATAATTCACCCCTCCACTTT	CASSIGQGFDNSPLHF
TRBV6-1	NA	few	TRBJ1-6	16	TGTGCCAGCAGTGAAGCTGAATTTGCAGGCAATTCACCCCTCCACTTT	CASSEAEFAGNSPLHF
TRBV7-9	TRBD2	NA	TRBJ2-5	16	TGTGCCAGCAGCCGGGGACTAGCGGTCCGGCAGGAGACCCAGTACTTC	CASSRGLAVRQETQYF
TRBV14	NA	NA	TRBJ2-5	13	TGTGCCAGCAGCCGGGGGGTTGTGGAGACCCAGTACTTC	CASSRGVVETQYF
TRBV7-9	NA	NA	TRBJ2-7	13	TGTGCCAGCAGCTCCCGGACCGCCTACGAGCAGTACTTC	CASSSRTAYEQYF
TRBV10-3	TRBD2	NA	TRBJ2-2	18	TGTGCCATCAGTGAGTCCGCGCCGGGGGGGCCGAACACCGGGGAGCTGTTTTTT	CAISESAPGGPNTGELFF
TRBV7-9	NA	few	TRBJ2-7	11	TGTGCCAGCAGCCCCGGCTACGAGCAGTACTTC	CASSPGYEQYF
TRBV2	NA	few	TRBJ2-5	13	TGTGCCAGCAGCTACAGCCTAACGGAGACCCAGTACTTC	CASSYSLTETQYF
TRBV5-6	NA	NA	TRBJ2-7	14	TGTGCCAGCAGCTCGGAGTCGGGCCTCTACGAGCAGTACTTC	CASSSESGLYEQYF
TRBV5-1	NA	few	TRBJ2-5	13	TGCGCCAGCTGGCCAGAGAAACAAGAGACCCAGTACTTC	CASWPEKQETQYF
TRBV27	TRBD1	NA	TRBJ1-1	15	TGTGCCAGCAGTGTATTTCCTCGGACAGGCACTGAAGCTTTCTTT	CASSVFPRTGTEAFF
TRBV7-9	NA	once	TRBJ1-2	12	TGTGCCAGCGAGTTAGGGAGCTATGGCTACACCTTC	CASELGSYGYTF
TRBV6-5	NA	NA	TRBJ1-1	14	TGTGCCAGCAGCACGGAATCGAGGAACACTGAAGCTTTCTTT	CASSTESRNTEAFF
TRBV7-2	TRBD1	NA	TRBJ2-1	17	TGTGCCAGCAGCCCAGACGTGACAGGGCCCTCCTACAATGAGCAGTTCTTC	CASSPDVTGPSYNEQFF
TRBV29-1	TRBD1	few	TRBJ1-1	12	TGCAGCGGCTACAGGGGGAACACTGAAGCTTTCTTT	CSGYRGNTEAFF
TRBV13	TRBD2	once	TRBJ2-1	16	TGTGCCAGCAGCCGTTTGACTAGCGGGGGATACAATGAGCAGTTCTTC	CASSRLTSGGYNEQFF
TRBV27	TRBD1	NA	TRBJ2-7	15	TGTGCCAGCATCCCTATCGGGACAGGGGTCCACGAGCAGTACTTC	CASIPIGTGVHEQYF
TRBV29-1	TRBD1	few	TRBJ2-7	12	TGCAGCGTAACAGGGGTGTTCTACGAGCAGTACTTC	CSVTGVFYEQYF
TRBV29-1	NA	once	TRBJ2-7	12	TGCAGCGTTGTTTTGGGATCCTACGAGCAGTACTTC	CSVVLGSYEQYF
TRBV4-1	TRBD1	NA	TRBJ2-7	14	TGCGCCAGCAACTCAGGGGGTACAGCCTACGAGCAGTACTTC	CASNSGGTAYEQYF
TRBV9	NA	NA	TRBJ2-3	14	TGTGCCAGCAGCGGGGTCTTCCGCCCAGATACGCAGTATTTT	CASSGVFRPDTQYF
TRBV7-8	TRBD1	NA	TRBJ2-2	15	TGTGCCAGCAGCGTCCGACAGGGGAACACCGGGGAGCTGTTTTTT	CASSVRQGNTGELFF
TRBV4-3	NA	NA	TRBJ2-3	15	TGCGCCAGCAGCCGTCTCACGGGGGCAACAGATACGCAGTATTTT	CASSRLTGATDTQYF